The next 18 T cell receptor beta chains were all read from a single sample in a study of T cells after yellow fever vaccination. Each CDR3 protein gets one entry after TCRdb re-called the 5' RACE reads with MiXCR. This repertoire shows approximately 300,000 distinct CDR3 sequences, approximately 7% found once; its top ten account for over 15%. Specimen: PBMCs, collected around 45 days after the first yellow fever vaccination. All receptors derive from a man aged 18 to 30 who received the YFV17D yellow fever vaccine.

The sample holds many counts of this clonotype. The chain joins TRBV7-2 to TRBJ2-3; D gene uncertain. Trimming took 1 base from V and 0 from J, leaving 8 bases between them. Germline-derived CDR1 and CDR2 are SGHTA and FQGNSA. The CDR3 loop spans 15 amino acids. CDR3 protein: CASSLVPSSTDTQYF. CDR3 DNA: TGTGCCAGCAGCTTAGTCCCCTCAAGCACAGATACGCAGTATTTT.

This clonotype has only a few counts. V and J are TRBV19 and TRBJ2-4; the D is unclear. Trimming shortened V by 8 bases and J by 0 bases, and 11 bases separated the two germline ends. The CDR3 has 14 amino acids. Germline CDR1 LNHDA, CDR2 SQIVND (reference sequence). The CDR3 nucleotides read TGTGCCAGTGCCCAACAGCTAGCCAAAAACATTCAGTACTTC. Its protein is CASAQQLAKNIQYF.

This clonotype turned up a few times. The chain employs TRBV10-3 and TRBJ1-2; possibly TRBD1 for D (6 bases). The ends were cut back, 2 bases at V and 6 bases at J, with 13 bases in the middle. This CDR3 is built from 14 residues. The germline V gene has CDR1 ENHRY and CDR2 SYGVKD. CDR3 sequence reads: CAISEGGGKNGYTF. The CDR3 DNA follows: TGTGCCATCAGTGAGGGAGGGGGGAAGAATGGCTACACCTTC.

The genes are TRBV5-8 and TRBJ1-6; D gene ambiguous. Germline CDR1 and CDR2: SGHTS and YDEGEE. The CDR3 is 16 amino acids. With 0 bases removed from V and 5 bases from J, the gap between germline ends came to 12 bases. Here the CDR3 reads CASSLVWVGHNSPLHF. CDR3 DNA sequence: TGTGCCAGCAGCTTGGTCTGGGTCGGTCATAATTCACCCCTCCACTTT. Full variable domain (outside the CDR3, taken from reference TRBV5-8 and TRBJ1-6): EAGVTQSPTHLIKTRGQQATLRCSPISGHTSVYWYQQALGLGLQFLLWYDEGEERNRGNFPPRFSGRQFPNYSSELNVNALELEDSALYLCASSLVWVGHNSPLHFGNGTRLTVT.

The chain carries TRBV18 and TRBJ2-1; a weak D match, TRBD2 (6 bases). There are 13 residues in the CDR3. Trimming stripped 6 bases from V and 8 bases from J, with 14 bases between. Germline CDR1 reads KGHSH; CDR2 reads LQKENI. The CDR3 nucleotides are TGTGCCAGCTCCGTCGTAGCGGATCATGAGCAGTTCTTC. Encoded protein: CASSVVADHEQFF.

This clonotype was counted only a few times. The CDR3 protein is CASSHGTAYQPQHF. The CDR3 DNA reads as TGTGCCAGCAGCCACGGGACAGCGTATCAGCCCCAGCATTTT. V usage is TRBV3-1 and J usage is TRBJ1-5, with TRBD1 matching 7 bases. Per germline, CDR1 LGHDT and CDR2 YNNKEL (reference sequence). V dropped 3 bases and J dropped 5; count of bases not matched to a gene: 4. The CDR3 sequence is 14 residues long.

This clonotype came up a few times. The chain combines TRBV5-1 with TRBJ1-4; D perhaps matches TRBD1 (5 bases). CDR1 is SGHRS, CDR2 YFSETQ, per germline. This CDR3 spans 15 amino acids. Trimming left V 1 base short and J 3 bases short, with 10 bases between. The CDR3 protein is CASSLPGGSNEKLFF. CDR3 nucleotides: TGCGCCAGCAGCTTGCCGGGGGGTTCTAATGAAAAACTGTTTTTT.

This clonotype was seen a few times. V and J are TRBV5-1 and TRBJ2-3; D may be TRBD2 (6 bases). Per the germline V gene, CDR1 is SGHRS and CDR2 is YFSETQ. This CDR3 has 14 amino acids. With 2 bases removed from V and 2 bases from J, the gap between germline ends came to 9 bases. The CDR3 spells CASSLWGDTDTQYF. Here the CDR3 DNA reads TGCGCCAGCAGCTTATGGGGGGACACAGATACGCAGTATTTT. The whole variable domain, remainder taken from reference TRBV5-1 and TRBJ2-3, is KAGVTQTPRYLIKTRGQQVTLSCSPISGHRSVSWYQQTPGQGLQFLFEYFSETQRNKGNFPGRFSGRQFSNSRSEMNVSTLELGDSALYLCASSLWGDTDTQYFGPGTRLTVL.

This clonotype was detected ten times or more. This rearrangement joins TRBV15 to TRBJ2-3; no reliable D call. CDR1 and CDR2 (germline): LNHNV, YYDKDF (reference sequence). This CDR3 is 13 amino acids long. V gave up 5 bases and J gave up 0 bases, with 6 bases separating them. CDR3 DNA sequence: TGTGCCACCAGCTCAGCTAGCACAGATACGCAGTATTTT. Its translation is CATSSASTDTQYF.

This clonotype was observed a handful of times. The CDR3 loop is CASSPLGQGIYEQFF. The CDR3 nucleotides read TGCGCCAGCAGCCCTTTGGGACAGGGAATCTATGAGCAGTTCTTC. V is TRBV4-3 and J is TRBJ2-1; 9 nucleotides agree with TRBD1. CDR1 is LGHNA and CDR2 is YSLEER in the germline V gene. This CDR3 contains 15 residues. Losses at the gene ends were 4 bases for V and 8 bases for J; bases not matched to a gene: 9.

There are many counts of this clonotype. This rearrangement joins TRBV5-1 to TRBJ2-3; perhaps TRBD1 as D (5 bases). Germline V gene data show CDR1 as SGHRS and CDR2 as YFSETQ. The CDR3 runs 14 residues. V shed 0 bases and J shed 5 bases, with 10 bases lying between them. The CDR3 DNA reads as TGCGCCAGCAGCTTGGAGTCAGGACAAGATACGCAGTATTTT. Its translation is CASSLESGQDTQYF.

This clonotype was counted only a few times. The genes are TRBV7-3 and TRBJ2-6; D is perhaps TRBD1 or TRBD2 (6 bases each). Germline V gene sequence: CDR1 SGHTA, CDR2 FQGTGA. This CDR3 spans 20 amino acids. V shed 5 bases and J shed 2 bases, with 25 bases lying between them. The CDR3 here is CASSQEGGLAGLTGANVLTF. Here the CDR3 DNA reads TGTGCCAGCAGCCAGGAAGGGGGATTGGCGGGGCTCACTGGGGCCAACGTCCTGACTTTC.

V is TRBV28 and J is TRBJ1-2; D ambiguous. Trimming cost V 6 bases and J 3 bases, with 11 bases left between them. The CDR3 runs to 13 residues. CDR1 MDHEN and CDR2 SYDVKM come from the germline V gene. CDR3 amino acids: CASSPPSYYGYTF. The CDR3 bases are TGTGCCAGCAGCCCACCGAGTTACTATGGCTACACCTTC.

Only a few counts were recorded for this clonotype. The chain couples TRBV6-1 to TRBJ1-6; D gene uncertain. This CDR3 has 14 residues. Germline V CDR1 and CDR2: MNHNS, SASEGT. Trimming took off 7 bases at V and 3 bases at J, with 10 bases between the two ends. CDR3 nucleotide sequence: TGTGCCAGCACCGGCGGTCACTATAATTCACCCCTCCACTTT. The encoded protein is CASTGGHYNSPLHF.

This clonotype was seen a handful of times. The chain joins TRBV4-2 to TRBJ1-5, with 8 nucleotides matching TRBD1. This CDR3 contains 14 residues. V lost 4 bases and J lost 6; bases outside the gene matches: 5. Germline V gene lookup returns CDR1 LGHNA and CDR2 YNFKEQ. CDR3 bases: TGTGCCAGCAGCCTCTACAGGGGGTCTCAGCCCCAGCATTTT. Its translation: CASSLYRGSQPQHF.

The chain combines TRBV7-2 with TRBJ1-1; TRBD1 agrees at 7 bases. Germline V gene sequence: CDR1 SGHTA, CDR2 FQGNSA. J lost 6 bases, V lost 3 bases, and 4 bases had no gene match. CDR3 length: 13 amino acids. The CDR3 is CASSFRQGPEAFF. The CDR3 DNA reads TGTGCCAGCAGCTTCAGACAGGGCCCTGAAGCTTTCTTT.

This clonotype was found many times. This rearrangement joins TRBV6-1 to TRBJ2-2, with 10 nucleotides matching TRBD2. Germline CDR1 and CDR2: MNHNS and SASEGT. The V gene end was trimmed by 6 bases and the J gene end by 9 bases; junction bases not matched to a gene: 19. The CDR3 totals 18 residues. The CDR3 coding sequence is TGTGCCAGCAGCCCTGAGGGGGCTAGCGGGGGCTCAGACCGGGAGCTGTTTTTT. It yields the protein CASSPEGASGGSDRELFF.

This clonotype was observed at least ten times. The rearrangement joins TRBV28 to TRBJ2-7, with TRBD1 matching over 10 bases. The V gene end was trimmed by 6 bases and the J gene end by 4 bases; junction bases not matched to a gene: 3. This CDR3 comprises 13 residues. Germline V gene data show CDR1 as MDHEN and CDR2 as SYDVKM. The CDR3 reads CASSQGQGYEQYV. Written as DNA, the CDR3 is TGTGCCAGCAGCCAGGGACAGGGGTACGAGCAGTACGTC.